This paragraph covers one TCR beta chain sequence. The antigen is undetermined. The record originates from a study of T cell responses to AZD1222 COVID-19 vaccine. Points from the study as a whole: The study found vaccine-associated CD4 TCRs spanning spike, dominant at 160-218 and 743-854. Unmutated variant regions reportedly attract nearly half of all spike-specific TCRs. It was only after the peak T cell response that any repertoires were sampled.

Sequenced by immunoSEQ multiplex PCR; TCRdb stores in-frame clones only, minus some. The sample has about 120,000 clones, around nine tenths seen once. This clonotype was obtained from an adult who received the MenACWY meningococcal vaccine as a control. Source: peripheral blood, taken 28 days after the second dose of the MenACWY control vaccine.

CDR3 coding DNA: TGTGCCAGCCAGCGGGTTAGCGGGAGGGAGTGGACCACAGATACGCAGTATTTT. It codes for CASQRVSGREWTTDTQYF. The rearrangement uses TRBV28 and TRBJ2-3, with 11 positions matching TRBD2. V shed 8 bases, J shed 2 bases, and the junction held 15 bases outside the gene matches. In germline, CDR1 is MDHEN, CDR2 SYDVKM. The CDR3 has 18 residues.